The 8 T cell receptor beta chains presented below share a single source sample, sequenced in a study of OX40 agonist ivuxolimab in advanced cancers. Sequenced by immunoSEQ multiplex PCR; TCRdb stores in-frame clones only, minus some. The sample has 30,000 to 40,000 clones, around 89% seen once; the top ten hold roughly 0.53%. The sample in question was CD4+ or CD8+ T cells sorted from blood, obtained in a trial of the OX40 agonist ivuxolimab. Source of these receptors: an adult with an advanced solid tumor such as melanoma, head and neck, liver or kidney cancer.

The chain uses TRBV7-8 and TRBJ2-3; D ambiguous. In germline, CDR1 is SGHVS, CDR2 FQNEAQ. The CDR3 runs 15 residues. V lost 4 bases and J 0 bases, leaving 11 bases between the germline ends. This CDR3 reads CASSWKRTSTDTQYF. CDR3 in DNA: TGTGCCAGCAGCTGGAAGAGAACTAGCACAGATACGCAGTATTTT.

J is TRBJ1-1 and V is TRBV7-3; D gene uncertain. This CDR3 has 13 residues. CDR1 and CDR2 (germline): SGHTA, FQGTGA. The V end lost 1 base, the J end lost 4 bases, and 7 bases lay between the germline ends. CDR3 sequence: CASSLKGGTEAFF. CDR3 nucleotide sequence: TGTGCCAGCAGCTTAAAGGGAGGCACTGAAGCTTTCTTT.

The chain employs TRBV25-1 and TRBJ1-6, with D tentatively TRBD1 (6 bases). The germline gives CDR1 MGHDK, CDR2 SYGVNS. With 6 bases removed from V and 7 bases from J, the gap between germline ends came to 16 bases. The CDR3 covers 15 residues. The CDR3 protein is CASSPRGRGNSPLHF. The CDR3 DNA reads TGTGCCAGCAGCCCTAGGGGGAGGGGCAATTCACCCCTCCACTTT.

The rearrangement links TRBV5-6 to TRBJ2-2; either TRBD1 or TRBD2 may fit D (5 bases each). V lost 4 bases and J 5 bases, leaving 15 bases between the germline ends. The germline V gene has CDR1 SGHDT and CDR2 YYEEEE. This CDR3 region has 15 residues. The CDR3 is CASSRDLRRTGELFF. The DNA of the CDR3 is TGTGCCAGCAGCCGGGACCTGCGGCGTACCGGGGAGCTGTTTTTT. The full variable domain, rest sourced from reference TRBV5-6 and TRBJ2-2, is DAGVTQSPTHLIKTRGQQVTLRCSPKSGHDTVSWYQQALGQGPQFIFQYYEEEERQRGNFPDRFSGHQFPNYSSELNVNALLLGDSALYLCASSRDLRRTGELFFGEGSRLTVL.

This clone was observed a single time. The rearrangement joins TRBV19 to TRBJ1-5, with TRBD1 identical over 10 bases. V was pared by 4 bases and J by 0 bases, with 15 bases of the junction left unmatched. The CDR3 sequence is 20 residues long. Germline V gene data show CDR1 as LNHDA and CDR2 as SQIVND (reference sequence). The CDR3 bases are TGTGCCAGTAGTAGCCGCCCCCGGACAGGGGGTATCGGTAGCAATCAGCCCCAGCATTTT. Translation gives CASSSRPRTGGIGSNQPQHF.

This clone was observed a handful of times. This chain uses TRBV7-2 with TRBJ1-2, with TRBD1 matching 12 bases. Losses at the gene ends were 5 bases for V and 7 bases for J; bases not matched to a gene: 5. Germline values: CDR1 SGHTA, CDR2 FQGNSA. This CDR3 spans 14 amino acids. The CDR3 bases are TGTGCCAGCAGCACGGGACAGGGGGCTGGTGGCTACACCTTC. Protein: CASSTGQGAGGYTF.

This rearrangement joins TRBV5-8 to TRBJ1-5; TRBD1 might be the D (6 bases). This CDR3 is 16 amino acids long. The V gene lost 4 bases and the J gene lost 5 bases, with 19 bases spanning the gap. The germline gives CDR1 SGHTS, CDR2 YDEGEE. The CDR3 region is CASSDALRGEDQPQHF. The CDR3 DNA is TGTGCCAGCAGCGATGCCCTCAGGGGAGAAGATCAGCCCCAGCATTTT.

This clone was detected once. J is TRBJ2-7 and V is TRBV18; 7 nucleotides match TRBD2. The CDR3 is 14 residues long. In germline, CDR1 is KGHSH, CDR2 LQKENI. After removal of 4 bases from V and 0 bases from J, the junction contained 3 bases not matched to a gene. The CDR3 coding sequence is TGTGCCAGCTCACAGGGCGGGAGCTCCTACGAGCAGTACTTC. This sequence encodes CASSQGGSSYEQYF.